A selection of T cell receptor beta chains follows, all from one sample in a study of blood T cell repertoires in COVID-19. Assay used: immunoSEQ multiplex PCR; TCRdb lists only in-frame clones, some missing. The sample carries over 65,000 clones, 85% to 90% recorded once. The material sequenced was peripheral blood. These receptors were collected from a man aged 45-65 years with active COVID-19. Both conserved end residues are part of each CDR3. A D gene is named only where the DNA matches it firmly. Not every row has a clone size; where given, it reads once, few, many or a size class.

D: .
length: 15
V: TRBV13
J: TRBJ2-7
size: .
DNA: TGTGCCAGCAGCCCCACAGGACAGAGATTTTACGAGCAGTACTTC
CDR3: CASSPTGQRFYEQYF

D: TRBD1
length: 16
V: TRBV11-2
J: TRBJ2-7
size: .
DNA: TGTGCCAGCAGCTTAGAGGGGGGACAGGGGGTCTACGAGCAGTACTTC
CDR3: CASSLEGGQGVYEQYF

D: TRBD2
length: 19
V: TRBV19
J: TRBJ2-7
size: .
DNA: TGTGCCAGTAGCCAATCCGGGACTAGCGGGAGTTCAAGCTCCTACGAGCAGTACTTC
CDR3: CASSQSGTSGSSSSYEQYF

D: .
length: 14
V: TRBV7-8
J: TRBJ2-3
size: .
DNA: TGTGCCAGCAGCTTAGCTAGACTCACAGATACGCAGTATTTT
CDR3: CASSLARLTDTQYF

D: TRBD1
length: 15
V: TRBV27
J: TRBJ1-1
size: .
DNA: TGTGCCAGCAGTCAAGGGACAGGGGGCGGCACTGAAGCTTTCTTT
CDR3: CASSQGTGGGTEAFF

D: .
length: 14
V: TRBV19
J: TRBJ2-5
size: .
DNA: TGTGCCAGTAGTATGGTACAGGGTGGAGGAACCCAGTACTTC
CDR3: CASSMVQGGGTQYF

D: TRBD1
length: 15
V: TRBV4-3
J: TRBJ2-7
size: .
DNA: TGCGCCAGCAGCCAAGCGGGACAGGGGTTCTACGAGCAGTACTTC
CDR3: CASSQAGQGFYEQYF

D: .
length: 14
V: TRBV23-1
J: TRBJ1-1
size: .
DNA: TGCGCCAGCAGTCAAAAAGGACAGCACACTGAAGCTTTCTTT
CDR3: CASSQKGQHTEAFF

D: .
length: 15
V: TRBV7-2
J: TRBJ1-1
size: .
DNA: TGTGCCAGCACCCCCCGAGGGGGGGTACAGGCTGAAGCTTTCTTT
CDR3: CASTPRGGVQAEAFF

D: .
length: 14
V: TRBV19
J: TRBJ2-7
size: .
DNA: TGTGCCAGTAGTATTCGGGACAACTCCTACGAGCAGTACTTC
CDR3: CASSIRDNSYEQYF

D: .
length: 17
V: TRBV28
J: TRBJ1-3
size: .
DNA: TGTGCCAGCAGTTTAGCGGGCGGCGGAGGAAGATTAAACACCATATATTTT
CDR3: CASSLAGGGGRLNTIYF

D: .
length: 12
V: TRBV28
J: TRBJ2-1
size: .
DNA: TGTGCCAGCAGTACTCTCCCCAGGGGATTACTCTTC
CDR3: CASSTLPRGLLF

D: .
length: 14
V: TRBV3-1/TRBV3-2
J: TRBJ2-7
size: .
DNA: TGTGCCAGCAGCCAAGGTTCCAAGGGGTACGAGCAGTACTTC
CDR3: CASSQGSKGYEQYF

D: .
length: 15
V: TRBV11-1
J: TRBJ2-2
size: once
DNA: TGTGCCAGCAGCCGCGCCGTTGAGGACACCGGGGAGCTGTTTTTT
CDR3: CASSRAVEDTGELFF

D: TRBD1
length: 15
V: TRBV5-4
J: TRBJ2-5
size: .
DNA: TGTGCCAGCAGCTTGGACAGGGGGAACCAAGAGACCCAGTACTTC
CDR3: CASSLDRGNQETQYF

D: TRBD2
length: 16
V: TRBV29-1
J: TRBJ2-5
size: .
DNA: TGCAGCGTTGATTTTTTGGGACTAGGGACTCAAGAGACCCAGTACTTC
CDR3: CSVDFLGLGTQETQYF

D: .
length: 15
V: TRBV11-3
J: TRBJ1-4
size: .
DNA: TGTGCCAGCAGCCCGAGGACAGCGTCTAATGAAAAACTGTTTTTT
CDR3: CASSPRTASNEKLFF

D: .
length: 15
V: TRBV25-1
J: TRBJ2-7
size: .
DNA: TGTGCCAGCAGTGCGTCCTACGGTAGATCCTACGAGCAGTACTTC
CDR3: CASSASYGRSYEQYF

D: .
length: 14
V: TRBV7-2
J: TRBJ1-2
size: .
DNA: TGTGCCAGCAGCTTCTCGGGATCGGGCTGGGGCTACACCTTC
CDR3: CASSFSGSGWGYTF

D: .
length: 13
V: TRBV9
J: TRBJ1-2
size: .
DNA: TGTGCCAGCAGCGTAGAGGGGTACGGTGGCTACACCTTC
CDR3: CASSVEGYGGYTF

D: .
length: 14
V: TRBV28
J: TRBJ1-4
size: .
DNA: TGTGCCAGCAGTTTAGTTTCGGGTAATGAAAAACTGTTTTTT
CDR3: CASSLVSGNEKLFF

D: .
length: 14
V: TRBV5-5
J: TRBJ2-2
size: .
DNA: TGTGCCAGCTCACGGAGGCAGGATTCCGGGGAGCTGTTTTTT
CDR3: CASSRRQDSGELFF

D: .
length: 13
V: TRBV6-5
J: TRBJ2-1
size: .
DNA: TGTGCCTCTTGGGAGATCCCCCACAATGAGCAGTTCTTC
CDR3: CASWEIPHNEQFF

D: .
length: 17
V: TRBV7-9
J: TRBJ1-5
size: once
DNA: TGTGCCAGCAGCTCAAAGGGGCTCAGGGAGGGGAATCAGCCCCAGCATTTT
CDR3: CASSSKGLREGNQPQHF

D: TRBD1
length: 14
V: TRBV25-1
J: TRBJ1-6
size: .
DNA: TGTGCCAGCAGGGGACAGGCCGATAATTCACCCCTCCACTTT
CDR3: CASRGQADNSPLHF

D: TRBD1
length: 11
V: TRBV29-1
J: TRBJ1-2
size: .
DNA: TGCAGCGTTCAGGGGGCGGATGGCTACACCTTC
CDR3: CSVQGADGYTF

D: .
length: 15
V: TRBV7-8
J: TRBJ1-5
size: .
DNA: TGTGCCAGCAGCTTAGGGACTCCTAGCAATCAGCCCCAGCATTTT
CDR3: CASSLGTPSNQPQHF

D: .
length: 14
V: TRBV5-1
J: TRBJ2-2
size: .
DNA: TGCGCCAGCAGCTTTTCACAGGCCACCGGGGAGCTGTTTTTT
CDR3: CASSFSQATGELFF

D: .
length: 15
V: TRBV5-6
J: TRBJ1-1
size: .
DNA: TGTGCCAGCAGCTTCGGTGGAGGGTTGAACACTGAAGCTTTCTTT
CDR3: CASSFGGGLNTEAFF

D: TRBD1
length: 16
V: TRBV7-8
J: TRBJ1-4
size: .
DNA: TGTGCCAGCAGCTTAGTACCCGGCAGGGGGCTTGAAAAACTGTTTTTT
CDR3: CASSLVPGRGLEKLFF

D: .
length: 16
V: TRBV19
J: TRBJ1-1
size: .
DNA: TGTGCCAGTAGTATGATAAGGTGGGGCGCGAAGACTGAAGCTTTCTTT
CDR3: CASSMIRWGAKTEAFF

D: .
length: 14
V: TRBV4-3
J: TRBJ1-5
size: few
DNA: TGCGCCAGCAGTGGGGACTTTAGCAATCAGCCCCAGCATTTT
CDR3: CASSGDFSNQPQHF

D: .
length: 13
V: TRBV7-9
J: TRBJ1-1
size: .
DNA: TGTGCCAGCAGCCGCGGAGTGAACACTGAAGCTTTCTTT
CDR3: CASSRGVNTEAFF

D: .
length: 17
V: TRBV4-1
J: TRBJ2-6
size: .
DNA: TGCGCCAGCAGCCAAGTGGCCAGCGCCTCTGGGGCCAACGTCCTGACTTTC
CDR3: CASSQVASASGANVLTF

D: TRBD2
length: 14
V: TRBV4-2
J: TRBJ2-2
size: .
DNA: TGTGCCAGCAGCCAAGGACTAGCCCCCGGGGAGCTGTTTTTT
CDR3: CASSQGLAPGELFF

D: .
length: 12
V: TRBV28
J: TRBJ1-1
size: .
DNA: TGTGCCAGCCTTAGCACTTACACTGAAGCTTTCTTT
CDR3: CASLSTYTEAFF

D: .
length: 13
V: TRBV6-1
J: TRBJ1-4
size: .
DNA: TGTGCCAGCAGTGAGGGGGGGCGAGAAAAACTGTTTTTT
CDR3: CASSEGGREKLFF

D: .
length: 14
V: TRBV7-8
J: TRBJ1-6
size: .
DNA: TGTGCCAGCAGCCCACCCAGGGGCAATTCACCCCTCCACTTT
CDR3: CASSPPRGNSPLHF

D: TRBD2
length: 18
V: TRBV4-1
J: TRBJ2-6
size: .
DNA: TGCGCCAGCAGCCAAGGGAGCGGGGGATTCTTTGGGGCCAACGTCCTGACTTTC
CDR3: CASSQGSGGFFGANVLTF

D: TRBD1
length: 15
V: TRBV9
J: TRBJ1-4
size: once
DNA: TGTGCCAGCAGCACCGGGGGACAGGGTAATGAAAAACTGTTTTTT
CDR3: CASSTGGQGNEKLFF

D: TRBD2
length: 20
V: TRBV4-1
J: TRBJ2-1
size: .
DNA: TGCGCCAGCAGCCAAGCCTCACGGACTAGCGCTAGACCCTCCTACAATGAGCAGTTCTTC
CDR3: CASSQASRTSARPSYNEQFF

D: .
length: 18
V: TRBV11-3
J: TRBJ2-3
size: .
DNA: TGTGCCAGCAGCCGATCTGCCGGACGGGGGTTAATCACAGATACGCAGTATTTT
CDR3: CASSRSAGRGLITDTQYF